This TCR beta chain is from a study of Ad26.COV2.S vaccination and SARS-CoV-2 variants. Looking at the study overall: Enrollment placed the donor in the COV1001 Ad26.COV2.S trial arm.

Treatment specified: 19 received Ad26.COV2.S at low or high dose, single or two shots; about 5 received placebo; per-sample allocation not given. Sampling happened 63 days after the first vaccine or placebo injection. Deletions cut 0 bases from V and 0 bases from J, with 18 bases between. The CDR3 consists of 19 residues. Germline-derived CDR1 and CDR2 are MNHEY and SVGEGT. Measured with immunoSEQ multiplex PCR; TCRdb has only the in-frame clones, and not every one. The table lists under 500,000 clones, around 93% of them singletons. V is TRBV6-2 or TRBV6-3 and J is TRBJ1-5; no definite D call. The TCR originated in a person aged 18 to 65 who received the Ad26.COV2.S COVID-19 vaccine or a placebo. This specimen consisted of peripheral blood, obtained in a trial of Ad26.COV2.S vaccine versus placebo. The CDR3 coding sequence is TGTGCCAGCAGTTACTCGACCCCCCGGATCGGATATAGCAATCAGCCCCAGCATTTT. This encodes CASSYSTPRIGYSNQPQHF.